These T cell receptor beta chains were read from a single sample in a study of Graves' ophthalmopathy and Graves' hyperthyroidism. TCRdb fed the multiplex PCR reads into MiXCR, producing one record per CDR3 protein. The repertoire consists of approximately 640,000 distinct CDR3 sequences, with roughly 39% occurring once and the leading ten covering under 3.5%. Input material: peripheral blood. These receptors were taken from an adult man with Graves' ophthalmopathy. Each CDR3 is given with its conserved first and last residue. A D gene is named only where the DNA matches it firmly. A row's size may be missing; if present it is once, few, many or a size class.

size: .; V: TRBV30; J: TRBJ1-2; D: .; CDR3: CAWSVRLDYGYTF; DNA: TGTGCCTGGAGTGTGAGGTTGGACTATGGCTACACCTTC
size: .; V: TRBV10-2; J: TRBJ1-2; D: .; CDR3: CASSCTNYGYTF; DNA: TGCGCCAGCAGTTGCACTAACTATGGCTACACCTTC
size: many; V: TRBV25-1; J: TRBJ1-6; D: .; CDR3: CASSRRDNSPLHF; DNA: TGTGCCAGCAGTCGCAGGGATAATTCACCCCTCCACTTT
size: .; V: TRBV2; J: TRBJ1-2; D: .; CDR3: CASSVDGQWAGYTF; DNA: TGTGCCAGCAGCGTGGACGGTCAATGGGCTGGCTACACCTTC
size: .; V: TRBV6-1; J: TRBJ1-2; D: .; CDR3: CASSTAGPGYGYTF; DNA: TGTGCCAGCAGTACGGCGGGTCCCGGCTATGGCTACACCTTC
size: .; V: TRBV4-2; J: TRBJ1-2; D: .; CDR3: CAGSSADSGYTF; DNA: TGTGCCGGCAGCTCGGCAGACAGTGGCTACACCTTC
size: few; V: TRBV12-3/TRBV12-4; J: TRBJ2-7; D: .; CDR3: CASRLGRGRGEQYF; DNA: TGTGCCAGCAGGCTTGGACGGGGCAGGGGTGAGCAGTACTTC
size: many; V: TRBV9; J: TRBJ1-6; D: .; CDR3: CASSPGPRYNSPLHF; DNA: TGTGCCAGCAGTCCGGGCCCTCGTTATAATTCACCCCTCCACTTT
size: many; V: TRBV7-9; J: TRBJ2-7; D: .; CDR3: CASSLDSVEQYF; DNA: TGTGCCAGCAGCTTAGATTCAGTCGAGCAGTACTTC
size: .; V: TRBV10-3; J: TRBJ2-7; D: TRBD1; CDR3: CAISSTGGSYEQYF; DNA: TGTGCCATCAGTTCGACAGGGGGAAGCTACGAGCAGTACTTC
size: .; V: TRBV18; J: TRBJ1-6; D: .; CDR3: CASSPLVGNSPLHF; DNA: TGTGCCAGCTCACCACTTGTGGGTAATTCACCCCTCCACTTT
size: .; V: TRBV29-1; J: TRBJ2-2; D: TRBD1; CDR3: CSLLGQGAYAGELFF; DNA: TGCAGCTTGTTGGGACAGGGGGCTTACGCCGGGGAGCTGTTTTTT
size: .; V: TRBV12-3/TRBV12-4; J: TRBJ2-3; D: TRBD1; CDR3: CASSLEYRGTDTQYF; DNA: TGTGCCAGCAGTTTAGAGTACAGGGGTACAGATACGCAGTATTTT
size: .; V: TRBV15; J: TRBJ2-2; D: .; CDR3: CATSRDFLDSAGELLF; DNA: TGTGCCACCAGCAGAGATTTTCTAGACAGCGCCGGGGAGCTGCTTTTT
size: .; V: TRBV2; J: TRBJ1-1; D: .; CDR3: CASGLTESNTEASF; DNA: TGTGCCAGCGGCCTAACGGAGTCGAACACTGAAGCTTCCTTT
size: many; V: TRBV5-1; J: TRBJ2-7; D: TRBD1; CDR3: CASSLATGQLVYEQYF; DNA: TGCGCCAGCAGCTTGGCCACGGGACAGTTGGTCTACGAGCAGTACTTC
size: many; V: TRBV2; J: TRBJ2-2; D: .; CDR3: CASSEYRVSTGELFF; DNA: TGTGCCAGCAGTGAATACAGGGTCAGCACCGGGGAGCTGTTTTTT
size: .; V: TRBV25-1; J: TRBJ1-6; D: TRBD1; CDR3: CASSGQGPITLHF; DNA: TGTGCCAGCAGTGGACAGGGGCCAATCACCCTCCACTTT
size: .; V: TRBV28; J: TRBJ2-5; D: .; CDR3: CASSLFMELETQYF; DNA: TGTGCCAGCAGTTTATTTATGGAGTTGGAGACCCAGTACTTC
size: .; V: TRBV6-1; J: TRBJ1-5; D: TRBD1; CDR3: CASSEQGARQPQHF; DNA: TGTGCCAGCAGTGAACAGGGGGCTAGGCAGCCCCAGCATTTT
size: many; V: TRBV5-1; J: TRBJ1-2; D: .; CDR3: CASSFEVGIGRGYTF; DNA: TGCGCCAGCAGCTTTGAAGTGGGCATCGGCAGGGGCTACACCTTC
size: many; V: TRBV29-1; J: TRBJ1-1; D: .; CDR3: CSVAVRENTEAFF; DNA: TGCAGCGTTGCCGTCCGCGAGAACACTGAAGCTTTCTTT
size: many; V: TRBV24-1; J: TRBJ1-1; D: .; CDR3: CATSDDGRRAFF; DNA: TGTGCCACCAGTGATGATGGGCGCAGAGCTTTCTTT
size: many; V: TRBV15; J: TRBJ1-6; D: .; CDR3: CATSRNALRGGNSPLHF; DNA: TGTGCCACCAGCAGAAATGCCCTTCGGGGAGGGAATTCACCCCTCCACTTT
size: few; V: TRBV10-3; J: TRBJ2-5; D: TRBD2; CDR3: CASSYSGGGRGETQYF; DNA: TGTGCCAGCAGTTACTCGGGCGGGGGGCGGGGAGAGACCCAGTACTTC
size: many; V: TRBV2; J: TRBJ1-1; D: .; CDR3: CASILGQPAFF; DNA: TGTGCCAGCATTCTCGGACAGCCAGCTTTCTTT